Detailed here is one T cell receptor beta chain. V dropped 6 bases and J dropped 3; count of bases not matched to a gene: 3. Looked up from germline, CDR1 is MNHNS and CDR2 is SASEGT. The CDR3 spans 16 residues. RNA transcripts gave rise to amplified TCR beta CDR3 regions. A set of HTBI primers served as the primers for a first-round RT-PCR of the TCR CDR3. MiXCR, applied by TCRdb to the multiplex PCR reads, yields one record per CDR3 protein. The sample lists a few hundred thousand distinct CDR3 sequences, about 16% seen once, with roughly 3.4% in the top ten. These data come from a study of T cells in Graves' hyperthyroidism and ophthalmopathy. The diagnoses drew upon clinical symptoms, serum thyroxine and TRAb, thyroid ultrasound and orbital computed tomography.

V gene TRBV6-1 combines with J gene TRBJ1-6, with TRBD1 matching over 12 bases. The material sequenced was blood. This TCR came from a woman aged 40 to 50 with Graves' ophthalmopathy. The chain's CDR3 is CASRGQGAIYNSPLHF. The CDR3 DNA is TGTGCCAGCAGGGGACAGGGGGCCATCTATAATTCACCCCTCCACTTT.